The 11 T cell receptor beta chains in this list originate from one sample, sequenced in a study of T-cell reconstitution after alpha-beta-depleted transplantation in children. Unique molecular identifiers were used to barcode this TCRbeta library. TCRdb passed the PCR reads through MiXCR, listing each CDR3 protein once. The sample carries about 460,000 distinct CDR3 sequences, around 13% recorded once. The specimen comprised PBMCs from the stem cell graft donor, sampled from the stem cell graft. The source is a human donor who donated a stem cell graft to a child with combined immunodeficiency.

This clonotype was seen ten or more times. The rearrangement uses TRBV9 and TRBJ2-3; D remains unclear. With 4 bases removed from V and 2 bases from J, the gap between germline ends came to 5 bases. CDR3 length: 12 amino acids. The V gene's germline CDR1 is SGDLS and CDR2 YYNGEE. CDR3: CASSPFTDTQYF. DNA for the CDR3: TGTGCCAGCAGCCCATTCACAGATACGCAGTATTTT.

At least ten counts were recorded for this clonotype. V is TRBV12-3 or TRBV12-4 and J is TRBJ2-3; TRBD1 agrees at 9 bases. J gave up 2 bases and V 4 bases, and 4 bases lay outside the gene matches. The CDR3 extends over 15 amino acids. For the CDR3, the DNA is TGTGCCAGCAGTTGGACAGGGGACATCACAGATACGCAGTATTTT. This sequence encodes CASSWTGDITDTQYF.

The gene calls are TRBV11-1 and TRBJ2-1; 14 bases agree with TRBD2. Trimming cost V 6 bases and J 8 bases; bases outside gene matches: 15. CDR3 length equals 18 residues. CDR1 and CDR2 (germline): SGHAT, FQDESV (reference sequence). The DNA for the CDR3 is TGTGCCAGCAGTTCTATTCGACTAGCGGGAGGGCCTTGGGATGAGCAGTTCTTC. Residues: CASSSIRLAGGPWDEQFF.

This clonotype was seen a handful of times. V gene TRBV7-2 combines with J gene TRBJ1-5; D not certain. Germline-derived CDR1 and CDR2 are SGHTA and FQGNSA. Trimming took 6 bases from V and 2 from J, leaving 14 bases between them. CDR3 size: 15 residues. CDR3 in amino acids: CASSPPGSGNQPQHF. The CDR3 coding sequence is TGTGCCAGCAGTCCACCAGGCAGCGGCAATCAGCCCCAGCATTTT.

This clonotype was seen a handful of times. The chain joins TRBV5-6 to TRBJ2-1; D gene uncertain. The germline gives CDR1 SGHDT, CDR2 YYEEEE. V shed 4 bases and J shed 6 bases, with 11 bases lying between them. This CDR3 comprises 13 residues. In DNA, the CDR3 is TGTGCCAGCAGCCGGAGAGGAAGCAATGAGCAGTTCTTC. This sequence encodes CASSRRGSNEQFF.

This clonotype was detected only a few times. The rearrangement joins TRBV29-1 to TRBJ1-2; 7 nucleotides align to TRBD1. Germline CDR1 is SQVTM and CDR2 is ANQGSEA. The CDR3 extends over 11 amino acids. The CDR3 sequence is CRPQGRRGYTF. CDR3 bases: TGCAGGCCACAGGGGCGCCGCGGCTACACCTTC.

There are many counts of this clonotype. The chain is built from TRBV25-1 and TRBJ1-6; 10 nucleotides match TRBD1. J gave up 7 bases and V 5 bases, and 5 bases lay outside the gene matches. The CDR3 totals 15 residues. Per germline, CDR1 MGHDK and CDR2 SYGVNS. Here the CDR3 reads CASSSDRGLNSPLHF. DNA for the CDR3: TGTGCCAGCAGTTCTGACAGGGGGCTCAATTCACCCCTCCACTTT.

This clonotype has a handful of counts. The rearrangement joins TRBV27 to TRBJ1-6; 8 bases align to TRBD1. Germline assignment: CDR1 MNHEY and CDR2 SMNVEV (reference sequence). Unmatched junction bases numbered 7, after V lost 5 bases and J lost 7 bases. The CDR3 contains 15 residues. CDR3 in amino acids: CASSLGQGRNSPLHF. The CDR3 DNA follows: TGTGCCAGCAGTCTCGGACAGGGACGGAATTCACCCCTCCACTTT.

This chain links TRBV7-6 with TRBJ1-2; D remains ambiguous. V shed 4 bases and J shed 3 bases, with 18 bases lying between them. CDR1 is SGHVS, CDR2 FNYEAQ, per germline. This CDR3 contains 16 residues. The chain's CDR3 is CASSSTFLGRHYGYTF. The CDR3 nucleotides are TGTGCCAGCAGCTCCACGTTCTTGGGCAGACACTATGGCTACACCTTC. Together with reference TRBV7-6 and TRBJ1-2, the CDR3 gives the full variable domain: GAGVSQSPRYKVTKRGQDVALRCDPISGHVSLYWYRQALGQGPEFLTYFNYEAQQDKSGLPNDRFSAERPEGSISTLTIQRTEQRDSAMYRCASSSTFLGRHYGYTFGSGTRLTVV.

A few counts support this clonotype. This sequence joins TRBV6-5 and TRBJ2-7; D is possibly TRBD1 (5 bases). V was shortened by 3 bases and J by 1 base, with 13 bases between the two germline ends. CDR3 length: 15 residues. Germline CDR1 and CDR2: MNHEY and SVGAGI. CDR3 nucleotide sequence: TGTGCCAGCAGTTATTGGGGCGGCACTTCCTACGAGCAGTACTTC. This codes for CASSYWGGTSYEQYF.

V usage is TRBV28 and J usage is TRBJ2-7; TRBD1 agrees at 10 bases. Germline V gene data show CDR1 as MDHEN and CDR2 as SYDVKM. This CDR3 has 14 residues. V dropped 5 bases and J dropped 2; count of bases not matched to a gene: 3. The chain's CDR3 is CASSGQGDPYEQYF. In DNA, the CDR3 is TGTGCCAGCAGTGGACAGGGGGATCCCTACGAGCAGTACTTC.